This passage covers 8 T cell receptor beta chains from one sample sequenced in a study of blood T cell repertoires in COVID-19. Profiled with immunoSEQ multiplex PCR; TCRdb holds only in-frame clones, not every one. The profile shows about 310,000 clones, nearly 90% of them singletons. Sequences were obtained from PBMCs or T cells enriched from blood (not recorded which). The receptors here all came from a woman in her 30s who had recovered from COVID-19.

This chain connects TRBV3-1 (or the pseudogene TRBV3-2) to TRBJ2-1; D possibly corresponds to TRBD2 (6 bases). V was cut by 0 bases and J by 9 bases, with 21 bases left in between. The germline V gene encodes CDR1 LGHDT and CDR2 YNNKEL (reference sequence). The CDR3 has 17 residues. In nucleotides, the CDR3 is TGTGCCAGCAGCCAAGATCGGAGCGAGTGGGGGGACGTTGAGCAGTTCTTC. It yields the protein CASSQDRSEWGDVEQFF.

The chain employs TRBV6-5 and TRBJ2-7; D gene unclear. This CDR3 is built from 13 residues. V was shortened by 8 bases and J by 0 bases, with 11 bases between the two germline ends. Germline V CDR1 and CDR2: MNHEY, SVGAGI. The CDR3 region is CASARGFSYEQYF. The CDR3 region has the DNA TGTGCCAGCGCTAGAGGCTTCTCCTACGAGCAGTACTTC.

The rearrangement uses TRBV11-2 and TRBJ1-4, with D perhaps TRBD1 (5 bases). The CDR3 covers 16 residues. V lost 4 bases to trimming and J lost 5 bases, with 17 bases between them. CDR1 and CDR2 (germline): SGHAT, FQNNGV. CDR3 DNA: TGTGCCAGCAGCTCAAAAACGACAGACCTAAATGAAAAACTGTTTTTT. Residues: CASSSKTTDLNEKLFF. The whole variable domain, remainder taken from reference TRBV11-2 and TRBJ1-4, is EAGVAQSPRYKIIEKRQSVAFWCNPISGHATLYWYQQILGQGPKLLIQFQNNGVVDDSQLPKDRFSAERLKGVDSTLKIQPAKLEDSAVYLCASSSKTTDLNEKLFFGSGTQLSVL.

The chain joins TRBV6-2 or TRBV6-3 to TRBJ1-1; TRBD1 agrees at 10 bases. CDR1 and CDR2 (germline): MNHEY, SVGEGT. V dropped 2 bases and J dropped 1; count of bases not matched to a gene: 10. The CDR3 loop spans 18 amino acids. CDR3 DNA: TGTGCCAGCAGTTACCCCGTGGGACAGGGGATTGGGAACACTGAAGCTTTCTTT. It encodes CASSYPVGQGIGNTEAFF.

V is TRBV4-2 and J is TRBJ2-3; D remains ambiguous. The CDR3 contains 12 residues. From germline, CDR1 is LGHNA and CDR2 YNFKEQ. Trimming removed 4 bases from V and 7 bases from J, with 9 bases in between. The CDR3 region has the DNA TGTGCCAGCAGCCCTACTTCGAATACGCAGTATTTT. Its protein product is CASSPTSNTQYF.

This clone was seen more than once but under ten times. The V and J genes are TRBV24-1 and TRBJ1-5, with 7 bases matching TRBD1. The germline V gene encodes CDR1 KGHDR and CDR2 SFDVKD. The V gene end was trimmed by 3 bases and the J gene end by 9 bases; junction bases not matched to a gene: 7. There are 14 residues in the CDR3. The CDR3 DNA is TGTGCCACCAGTGATAATGAGGGGGCAGGGCCCCAGCATTTT. As protein: CATSDNEGAGPQHF.

CDR3 nucleotide sequence: TGTGCCAGCTCACCCGCACACACAGATCTAAACACTGAAGCTTTCTTT. Protein: CASSPAHTDLNTEAFF. The chain uses TRBV18 and TRBJ1-1; no clear D. The germline V gene has CDR1 KGHSH and CDR2 LQKENI. The germline V and J ends were trimmed by 3 bases and 2 bases, with 16 bases remaining between them. CDR3 length: 16 amino acids.

This clone was counted a single time. The chain uses TRBV11-2 and TRBJ2-1, with 10 bases aligning to TRBD1. CDR3 length: 16 residues. Germline CDR1 is SGHAT and CDR2 is FQNNGV. Germline trimming cut 1 base from V and 9 bases from J; bases unmatched to any gene: 9. CDR3 in amino acids: CASSLAPGQGVAEQFF. The CDR3 region has the DNA TGTGCCAGCAGCTTAGCCCCTGGACAGGGGGTAGCTGAGCAGTTCTTC.